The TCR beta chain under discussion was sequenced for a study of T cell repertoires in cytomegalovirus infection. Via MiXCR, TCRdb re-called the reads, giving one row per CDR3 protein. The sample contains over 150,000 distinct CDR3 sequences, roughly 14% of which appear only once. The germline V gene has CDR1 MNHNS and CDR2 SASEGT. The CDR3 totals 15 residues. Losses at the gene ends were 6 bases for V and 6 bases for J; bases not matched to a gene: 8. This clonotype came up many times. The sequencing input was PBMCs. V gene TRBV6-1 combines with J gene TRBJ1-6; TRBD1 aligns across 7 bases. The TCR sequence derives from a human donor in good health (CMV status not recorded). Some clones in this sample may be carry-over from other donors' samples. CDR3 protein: CASRPSTGSNSPLHF. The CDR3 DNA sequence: TGTGCCAGCAGGCCATCGACAGGGTCTAATTCACCCCTCCACTTT.